This TCR beta chain was obtained from a study of cytomegalovirus exposure and HLA in healthy donors. The study's findings and limits: Later work found most CMV-associated TCR beta chains apparently HLA-restricted. The likely explanation for a cluster of highly shared sequence variants was sequencing artifact.

Germline-derived CDR1 and CDR2 are GTSNPN and SVGIG (reference sequence). The CDR3 extends over 16 amino acids. J lost 4 bases, V lost 0 bases, and 7 bases had no gene match. The PCR contained 60 Vbeta and 13 Jbeta primers. Some clones are missing from TCRdb's copy, which holds only in-frame ones; the method was immunoSEQ multiplex PCR. The data show around 130,000 clones, 70% to 90% seen once. On this clone itself: Its antigen is not identified.

This chain joins TRBV30 and TRBJ1-2; TRBD1 matches at 11 bases. The sequence was collected from a man between 40 and 49 years old in good health and CMV-seronegative. The specimen was PBMCs. CDR3 protein: CAWSVSDRGPVYGYTF. CDR3 DNA sequence: TGTGCCTGGAGTGTATCGGACAGGGGGCCGGTCTATGGCTACACCTTC.